Below, one TCR beta chain is given with its context. Its matching antigen is unknown. The V end lost 6 bases, the J end lost 2 bases, and 3 bases lay between the germline ends. The CDR3 contains 11 residues. The germline V gene encodes CDR1 PRHDT and CDR2 FYEKMQ (reference sequence). The sample comes from a study of OX40 agonist ivuxolimab in advanced cancers. The wider study: Participants could have had prior anti-PD-1, anti-PD-L1 or anti-CTLA-4 therapy, and around 40% had some. Study observations and caveats: CD8+ T cells (on average) carried more expanded clones than CD4+ T cells. At 0.1 to 3.0 mg/kg and by week 6, clonal expansion occurred in CD4+ and CD8+ blood T cells.

TCRdb's table, derived via immunoSEQ multiplex PCR, lists solely in-frame clones and lacks some. The table has fewer than 25,000 clones, under 90% seen once; the top ten hold about a fifth. The sequence derives from an adult with an advanced solid tumor such as melanoma, head and neck, liver or kidney cancer. The rearrangement links TRBV13 to TRBJ2-3; D call uncertain. The material was CD4+ or CD8+ T cells sorted from blood, obtained in a trial of the OX40 agonist ivuxolimab. The CDR3 is CASRVTDTQYF. Here the CDR3 DNA reads TGTGCCAGCAGGGTCACAGATACGCAGTATTTT.